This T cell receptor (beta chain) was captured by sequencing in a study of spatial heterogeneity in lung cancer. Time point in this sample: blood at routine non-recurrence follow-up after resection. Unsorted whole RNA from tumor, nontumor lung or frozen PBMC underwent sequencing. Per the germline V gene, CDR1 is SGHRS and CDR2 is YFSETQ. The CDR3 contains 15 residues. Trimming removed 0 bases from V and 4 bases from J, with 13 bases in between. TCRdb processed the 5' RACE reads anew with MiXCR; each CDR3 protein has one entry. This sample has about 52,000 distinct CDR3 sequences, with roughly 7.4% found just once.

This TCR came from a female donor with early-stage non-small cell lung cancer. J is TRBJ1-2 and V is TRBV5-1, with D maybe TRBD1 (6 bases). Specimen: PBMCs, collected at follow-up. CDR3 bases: TGCGCCAGCAGCTTGGCCGGGGGGCAGGCCTATGGCTACACCTTC. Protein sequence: CASSLAGGQAYGYTF.